Listed here is a single T cell receptor beta chain. These data belong to a study of Ad26.COV2.S vaccination and SARS-CoV-2 variants. The protocol was immunoSEQ multiplex PCR, while the TCRdb copy is restricted to in-frame clones and leaves out a portion. The sample lists around 310,000 clones, roughly 90% occurring once. Treatment meaning: roughly 18 received Ad26.COV2.S at low or high dose, single or two shots; about 5 received placebo; per-sample allocation not given. Material that was analyzed had been drawn on day 63 after the first vaccine or placebo injection. Per the germline V gene, CDR1 is MNHEY and CDR2 is SVGAGI. Trimming removed 2 bases from V and 6 bases from J, with 10 bases in between. The CDR3 contains 13 residues.

The sequence derives from a person aged 18 to 65 who received the Ad26.COV2.S COVID-19 vaccine or a placebo. The sample here was peripheral blood, taken in a trial of Ad26.COV2.S vaccine versus placebo. This chain connects TRBV6-5 to TRBJ1-1; D is unresolved. CDR3 nucleotides: TGTGCCAGCAGTTACAGGGTGGGTGCTGAAGCTTTCTTT. Translation gives CASSYRVGAEAFF.